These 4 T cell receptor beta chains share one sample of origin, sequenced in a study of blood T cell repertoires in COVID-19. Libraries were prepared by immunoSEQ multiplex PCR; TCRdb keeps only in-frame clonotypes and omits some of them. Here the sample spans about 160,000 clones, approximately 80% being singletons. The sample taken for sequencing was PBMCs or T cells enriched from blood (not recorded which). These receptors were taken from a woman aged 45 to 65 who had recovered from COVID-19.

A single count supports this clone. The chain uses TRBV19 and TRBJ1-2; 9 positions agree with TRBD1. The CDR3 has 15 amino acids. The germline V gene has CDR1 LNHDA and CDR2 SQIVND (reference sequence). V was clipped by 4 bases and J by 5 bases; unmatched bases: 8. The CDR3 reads CASSTSGGTGYGYTF. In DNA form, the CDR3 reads TGTGCCAGTAGTACCTCCGGGGGGACAGGGTATGGCTACACCTTC. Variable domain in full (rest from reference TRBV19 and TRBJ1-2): DGGITQSPKYLFRKEGQNVTLSCEQNLNHDAMYWYRQDPGQGLRLIYYSQIVNDFQKGDIAEGYSVSREKKESFPLTVTSAQKNPTAFYLCASSTSGGTGYGYTFGSGTRLTVV.

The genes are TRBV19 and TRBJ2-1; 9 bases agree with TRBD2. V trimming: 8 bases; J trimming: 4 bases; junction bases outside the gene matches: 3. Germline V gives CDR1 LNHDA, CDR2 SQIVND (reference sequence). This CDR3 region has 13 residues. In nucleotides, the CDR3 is TGTGCCAGTGATAGCGGGGGATACAATGAGCAGTTCTTC. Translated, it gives CASDSGGYNEQFF. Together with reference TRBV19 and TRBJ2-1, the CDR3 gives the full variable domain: DGGITQSPKYLFRKEGQNVTLSCEQNLNHDAMYWYRQDPGQGLRLIYYSQIVNDFQKGDIAEGYSVSREKKESFPLTVTSAQKNPTAFYLCASDSGGYNEQFFGPGTRLTVL.

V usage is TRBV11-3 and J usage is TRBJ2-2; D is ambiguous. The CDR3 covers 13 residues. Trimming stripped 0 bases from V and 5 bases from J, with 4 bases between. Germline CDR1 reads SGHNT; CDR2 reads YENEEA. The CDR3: CASSLDPTGELFF. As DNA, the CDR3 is TGTGCCAGCAGCTTAGATCCAACCGGGGAGCTGTTTTTT.

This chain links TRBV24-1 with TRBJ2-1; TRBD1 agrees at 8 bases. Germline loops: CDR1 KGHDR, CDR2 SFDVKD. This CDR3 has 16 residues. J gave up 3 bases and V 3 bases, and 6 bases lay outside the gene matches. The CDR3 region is CATSDRQGSDYNEQFF. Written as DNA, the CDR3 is TGTGCCACCAGTGATCGACAGGGGTCCGACTACAATGAGCAGTTCTTC.